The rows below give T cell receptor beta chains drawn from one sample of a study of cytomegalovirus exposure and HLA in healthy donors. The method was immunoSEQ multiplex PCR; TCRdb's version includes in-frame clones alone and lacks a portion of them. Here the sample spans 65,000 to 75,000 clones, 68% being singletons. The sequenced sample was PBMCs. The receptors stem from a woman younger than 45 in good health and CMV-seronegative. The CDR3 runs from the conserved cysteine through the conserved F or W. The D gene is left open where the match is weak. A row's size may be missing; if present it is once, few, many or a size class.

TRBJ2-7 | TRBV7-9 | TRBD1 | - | CASSAGQGTLYEQYF | TGTGCCAGCAGCGCGGGACAGGGGACTCTCTACGAGCAGTACTTC
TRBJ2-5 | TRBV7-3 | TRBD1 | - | CASSPGTGGQETQYF | TGTGCCAGCAGCCCGGGGACAGGGGGACAAGAGACCCAGTACTTC
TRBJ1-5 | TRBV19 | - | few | CASSIGSRTGGYVPQHF | TGTGCCAGTAGTATAGGGTCCCGCACTGGAGGATATGTGCCCCAGCATTTT
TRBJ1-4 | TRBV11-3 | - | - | CASTEGDREKLFF | TGTGCCAGCACCGAGGGAGACCGCGAAAAACTGTTTTTT
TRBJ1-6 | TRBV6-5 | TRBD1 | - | CATGTGDSPLHF | TGTGCCACCGGGACAGGTGATTCACCCCTCCACTTT
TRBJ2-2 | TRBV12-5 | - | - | CASGLSPGEAPEAGELFF | TGTGCTAGTGGTTTGTCCCCCGGAGAAGCGCCCGAGGCTGGGGAGCTGTTTTTT
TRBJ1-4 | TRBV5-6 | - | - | CASSLRGGARSNEKLFF | TGTGCCAGCAGCTTGAGGGGGGGCGCTCGATCTAATGAAAAACTGTTTTTT
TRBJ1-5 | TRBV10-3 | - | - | CAISGSNSNQPQHF | TGTGCCATCAGTGGCAGTAATAGCAATCAGCCCCAGCATTTT
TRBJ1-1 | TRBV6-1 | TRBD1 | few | CASKLTPGQDTEAFF | TGTGCCAGCAAACTGACCCCCGGACAGGACACTGAAGCTTTCTTT
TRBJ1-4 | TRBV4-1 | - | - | CASSQSQLENEKLFF | TGCGCCAGCAGCCAAAGTCAGCTAGAGAATGAAAAACTGTTTTTT
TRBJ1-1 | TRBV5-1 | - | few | CASSLEPSGGTEAFF | TGCGCCAGCAGCTTGGAGCCCTCGGGGGGCACTGAAGCTTTCTTT
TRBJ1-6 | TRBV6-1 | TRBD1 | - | CASSEIRGRTSYNSPLHF | TGTGCCAGCAGTGAAATCAGGGGGCGAACCTCCTATAATTCACCCCTCCACTTT
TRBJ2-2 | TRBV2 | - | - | CASSDVGQFTGELFF | TGTGCCAGCAGTGACGTGGGGCAGTTCACCGGGGAGCTGTTTTTT
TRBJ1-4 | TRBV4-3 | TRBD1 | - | CASSQEGAGGVEKLFF | TGCGCCAGCAGCCAAGAAGGGGCAGGGGGCGTGGAAAAACTGTTTTTT
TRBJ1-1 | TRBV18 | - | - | CASSQTQRFDTEAFF | TGTGCCAGCTCTCAAACCCAGAGGTTTGACACTGAAGCTTTCTTT
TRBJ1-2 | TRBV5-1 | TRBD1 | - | CASSLAQGDYGYTF | TGCGCCAGCAGCTTGGCGCAGGGGGACTATGGCTACACCTTC
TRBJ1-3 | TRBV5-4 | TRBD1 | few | CASKTGGAGNTIYF | TGTGCCAGCAAAACAGGGGGCGCGGGAAACACCATATATTTT
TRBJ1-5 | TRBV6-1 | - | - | CASSTYRAAQPQHF | TGTGCCAGCAGTACTTACAGGGCGGCTCAGCCCCAGCATTTT
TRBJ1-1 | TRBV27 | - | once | CASKATAGFEAFF | TGTGCCAGCAAAGCCACTGCAGGCTTCGAAGCTTTCTTT
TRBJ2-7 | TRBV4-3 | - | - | CASSQDKYGQGYEQYF | TGCGCCAGCAGCCAAGATAAGTACGGGCAGGGCTACGAGCAGTACTTC
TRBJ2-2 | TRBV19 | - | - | CASSIPSSRERAGELFF | TGTGCCAGTAGTATACCCTCGTCAAGGGAGCGGGCCGGGGAGCTGTTTTTT
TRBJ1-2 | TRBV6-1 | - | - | CASSEYTGSNYGYTF | TGTGCCAGCAGTGAATATACAGGGTCCAACTATGGCTACACCTTC
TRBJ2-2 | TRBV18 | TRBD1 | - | CASSLGTANTGELFF | TGTGCCAGCTCACTCGGGACAGCGAACACCGGGGAGCTGTTTTTT
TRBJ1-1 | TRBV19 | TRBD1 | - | CASSDRGIAFF | TGTGCCAGTAGTGACAGGGGCATAGCTTTCTTT
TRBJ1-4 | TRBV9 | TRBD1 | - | CASSGATGANEKLFF | TGTGCCAGCAGCGGAGCGACAGGGGCTAATGAAAAACTGTTTTTT
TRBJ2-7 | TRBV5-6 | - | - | CASSFLGGGQAYEQYF | TGTGCCAGCAGCTTTTTGGGAGGCGGACAGGCCTACGAGCAGTACTTC
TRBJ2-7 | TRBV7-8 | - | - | CASSFLHQEQYF | TGTGCCAGCAGCTTCCTGCATCAGGAGCAGTACTTC
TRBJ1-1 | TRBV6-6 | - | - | CASTLDSGDTEAFF | TGTGCCAGCACCCTGGACAGTGGGGACACTGAAGCTTTCTTT
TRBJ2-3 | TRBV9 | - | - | CASSVGGQGLTDTQYF | TGTGCCAGCAGCGTAGGAGGCCAGGGGTTAACAGATACGCAGTATTTT
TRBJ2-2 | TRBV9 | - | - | CASSEGRAPGELFF | TGTGCCAGCAGCGAGGGCAGGGCCCCCGGGGAGCTGTTTTTT
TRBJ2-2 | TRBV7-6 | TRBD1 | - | CASIRGTGTHTGELFF | TGTGCCAGCATAAGAGGGACAGGGACCCACACCGGGGAGCTGTTTTTT
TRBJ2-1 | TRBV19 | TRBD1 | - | CASSTSGGEQFF | TGTGCCAGTAGTACCTCAGGGGGTGAGCAGTTCTTC
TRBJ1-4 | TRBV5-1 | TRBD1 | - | CASSSDPGQVLEKLFF | TGCGCCAGCAGCTCCGACCCGGGACAGGTGCTTGAAAAACTGTTTTTT
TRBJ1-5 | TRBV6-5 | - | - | CASRGAVDQPQHF | TGTGCCAGCAGGGGGGCGGTCGATCAGCCCCAGCATTTT
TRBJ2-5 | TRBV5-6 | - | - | CASSRQETQYF | TGTGCCAGCAGCCGTCAAGAGACCCAGTACTTC
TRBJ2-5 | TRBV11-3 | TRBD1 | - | CASSLDATGETQYF | TGTGCCAGCAGCTTAGATGCGACAGGGGAGACCCAGTACTTC
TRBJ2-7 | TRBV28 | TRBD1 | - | CVSSGTGGYYEQYF | TGTGTCAGCAGTGGTACAGGGGGCTACTACGAGCAGTACTTC
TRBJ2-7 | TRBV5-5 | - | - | CASTPGPGGYEQYF | TGTGCCAGCACCCCAGGTCCCGGAGGCTACGAGCAGTACTTC
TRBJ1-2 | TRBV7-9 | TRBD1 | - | CASSPRDRNDGYTF | TGTGCCAGCAGCCCCCGGGACAGGAACGATGGCTACACCTTC
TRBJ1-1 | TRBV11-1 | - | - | CASRLSGHTEAFF | TGTGCCAGCAGATTATCAGGGCACACTGAAGCTTTCTTT
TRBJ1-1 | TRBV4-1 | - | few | CASSQDIRSMNTEAFF | TGCGCCAGCAGCCAAGATATCCGGTCGATGAACACTGAAGCTTTCTTT
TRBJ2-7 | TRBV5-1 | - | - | CASSFGQRPSYEQYF | TGCGCCAGCAGCTTCGGACAGCGGCCGAGCTACGAGCAGTACTTC
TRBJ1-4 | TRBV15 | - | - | CATSRDKGVEGSMQNEKLFF | TGTGCCACCAGCAGAGATAAGGGCGTCGAGGGATCGATGCAGAATGAAAAACTGTTTTTT
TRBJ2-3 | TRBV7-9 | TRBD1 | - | CASSPWDRGTDTQYF | TGTGCCAGCAGCCCCTGGGACAGGGGCACAGATACGCAGTATTTT
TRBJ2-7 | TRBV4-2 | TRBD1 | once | CASSQGQGRSYEQYF | TGTGCCAGCAGCCAGGGACAGGGAAGAAGCTACGAGCAGTACTTC
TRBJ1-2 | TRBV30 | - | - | CAWSFLATYGYTF | TGTGCCTGGAGTTTTTTGGCAACCTATGGCTACACCTTC
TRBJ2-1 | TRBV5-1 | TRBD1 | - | CASCAGTGYDNEQFF | TGCGCCAGCTGCGCCGGGACAGGGTATGACAATGAGCAGTTCTTC
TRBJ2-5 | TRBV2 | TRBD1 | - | CASSEIRTGEETQYF | TGTGCCAGCAGTGAAATCAGGACAGGGGAGGAGACCCAGTACTTC